This TCR beta chain stems from a study of cytomegalovirus exposure and HLA in healthy donors. Findings and limits, study-wide: Data from an earlier analysis indicated that most TCR beta V segments were productive either about 87% or about 30% of the time.

This CDR3 region has 15 residues. Unmatched junction bases numbered 7, after V lost 3 bases and J lost 1 base. The germline V gene has CDR1 SGHKS and CDR2 YYEKEE (reference sequence). On this clone itself: Its antigen is not identified.

PCR amplification relied on 60 Vbeta primers (plus 13 Jbeta primers). Clones were read by immunoSEQ multiplex PCR, and TCRdb kept only the in-frame ones, dropping some. Among roughly 130,000 clones listed, 82% were seen once. The sequencing sample was made of PBMCs. The receptor's source is a male donor in good health and CMV-seropositive. V gene TRBV5-5 combines with J gene TRBJ2-7; 7 bases match TRBD1. CDR3 bases: TGTGCCAGCAGCTGGGGAACAGGGGATTCCTACGAGCAGTACTTC. This translates into CASSWGTGDSYEQYF. Based on the CDR3 plus reference TRBV5-5 and TRBJ2-7, the full variable domain is DAGVTQSPTHLIKTRGQQVTLRCSPISGHKSVSWYQQVLGQGPQFIFQYYEKEERGRGNFPDRFSARQFPNYSSELNVNALLLGDSALYLCASSWGTGDSYEQYFGPGTRLTVT.